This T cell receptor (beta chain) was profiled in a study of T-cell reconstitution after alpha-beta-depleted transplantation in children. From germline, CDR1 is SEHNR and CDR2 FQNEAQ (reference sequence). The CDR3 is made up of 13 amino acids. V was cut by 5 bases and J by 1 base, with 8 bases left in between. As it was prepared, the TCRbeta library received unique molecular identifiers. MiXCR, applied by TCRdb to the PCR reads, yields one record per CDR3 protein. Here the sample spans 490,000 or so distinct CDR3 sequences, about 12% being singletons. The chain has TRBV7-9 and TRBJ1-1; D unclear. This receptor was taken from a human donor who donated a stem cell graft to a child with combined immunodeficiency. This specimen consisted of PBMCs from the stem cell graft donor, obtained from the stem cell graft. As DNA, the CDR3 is TGTGCCAGCAGCCGAGCTGGGAACACTGAAGCTTTCTTT. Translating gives CASSRAGNTEAFF. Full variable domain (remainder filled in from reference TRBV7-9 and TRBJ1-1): DTGVSQNPRHKITKRGQNVTFRCDPISEHNRLYWYRQTLGQGPEFLTYFQNEAQLEKSRLLSDRFSAERPKGSFSTLEIQRTEQGDSAMYLCASSRAGNTEAFFGQGTRLTVV.